Included here is one TCR beta chain sequence, with context. Its antigen is undetermined. Data came from immunoSEQ multiplex PCR; TCRdb stores just in-frame clones and leaves some out. Among 140,000 to 150,000 clones listed, 82% were seen once. The data derive from a study of T cell responses to AZD1222 COVID-19 vaccine. General study points: It should be noted that donors were predominantly white British and more often female, and clonal diversity was possibly underestimated. Increases in Spike-specific TCR breadth and depth were seen after two AZD1222 doses. Only five or six people who got AZD1222 tested seropositive at baseline.

CDR3 length equals 14 residues. J gave up 1 base and V 9 bases, and 6 bases lay outside the gene matches. From germline, CDR1 is KGHDR and CDR2 SFDVKD. The gene calls are TRBV24-1 and TRBJ1-2; TRBD1 matches 8 bases. The source is an adult in good health. This specimen consisted of peripheral blood, obtained on day 0 of MenACWY control vaccination. The CDR3 DNA follows: TGTGCCACCCGGGACAGGACCCATAACTATGGCTACACCTTC. Translation: CATRDRTHNYGYTF.